This passage covers 5 T cell receptor beta chains from one sample sequenced in a study of T cells in Graves' hyperthyroidism and ophthalmopathy. RNA transcripts provided the source from which TCR beta CDR3 regions were amplified. During a first-round RT-PCR of the TCR CDR3, the HTBI primer set was used. TCRdb reanalysed the multiplex PCR reads using MiXCR and keeps one entry per CDR3 protein. The table lists some 270,000 distinct CDR3 sequences, roughly 13% of them singletons. Material for sequencing was blood. The receptors here all came from a woman in her thirties or forties with Graves' hyperthyroidism.

This clonotype has only a few counts. V and J are TRBV6-1 and TRBJ2-1; perhaps TRBD2 as D (6 bases). The germline V and J ends were trimmed by 4 bases and 13 bases, with 11 bases remaining between them. Germline V gene lookup returns CDR1 MNHNS and CDR2 SASEGT. The CDR3 sequence is 11 residues long. Here the CDR3 reads CASSVPGLQFF. CDR3 bases: TGTGCCAGCAGTGTCCCGGGACTCCAGTTCTTC.

This clonotype came up once. The CDR3 loop reads CASSLYGKGDTEAFF. The CDR3 nucleotides read TGTGCCAGCAGCCTTTACGGGAAGGGGGACACTGAAGCTTTCTTT. The rearrangement joins TRBV7-2 to TRBJ1-1; weak D call: TRBD1 (6 bases). Trimming took 5 bases from V and 3 from J, leaving 16 bases between them. The germline V gene encodes CDR1 SGHTA and CDR2 FQGNSA. The CDR3 sequence is 15 residues long.

This clonotype was detected ten times or more. V gene TRBV3-1 combines with J gene TRBJ2-2, with TRBD1 identical over 7 bases. Trimming at V came to 3 bases and at J to 7 bases, leaving 5 bases not matched to a gene. The CDR3 is 14 amino acids. CDR1 LGHDT and CDR2 YNNKEL come from the germline V gene (reference sequence). The CDR3 sequence: CASSQRGQDGELFF. As DNA, the CDR3 is TGTGCCAGCAGCCAGAGGGGGCAGGACGGGGAGCTGTTTTTT. Complete variable domain (other parts from reference TRBV3-1 and TRBJ2-2): DTAVSQTPKYLVTQMGNDKSIKCEQNLGHDTMYWYKQDSKKFLKIMFSYNNKELIINETVPNRFSPKSPDKAHLNLHINSLELGDSAVYFCASSQRGQDGELFFGEGSRLTVL.

Ten or more counts support this clonotype. The V gene is TRBV11-2, the J gene TRBJ2-5; D might be TRBD1 (6 bases). Germline V lookup: CDR1 SGHAT, CDR2 FQNNGV. This CDR3 is 14 amino acids long. V was cut by 4 bases and J by 2 bases, with 11 bases left in between. CDR3: CASSSTTGQETQYF. The CDR3 nucleotides read TGTGCCAGCAGCTCAACTACAGGGCAAGAGACCCAGTACTTC.

This clonotype has a count of ten or more. This chain connects TRBV7-2 to TRBJ1-6; 7 bases fit TRBD1. Unmatched junction bases numbered 5, after V lost 4 bases and J lost 5 bases. Germline V gene sequence: CDR1 SGHTA, CDR2 FQGNSA. This CDR3 is 15 amino acids long. The CDR3 sequence is CASSSQQGNNSPLHF. The CDR3 coding sequence is TGTGCCAGCAGCTCCCAACAGGGGAATAATTCACCCCTCCACTTT.